This T cell receptor beta chain came from a study of control samples from healthy donors and cancer patients. Assay used: immunoSEQ multiplex PCR; TCRdb lists only in-frame clones, some missing. The sample contains under 150,000 clones, less than 95% of which appear only once. Per the germline V gene, CDR1 is SGHAT and CDR2 is FQDESV (reference sequence). CDR3 length: 15 residues. V was pared by 2 bases and J by 2 bases, with 12 bases between. The sequenced sample was blood. The sequence derives from a man aged 25 to 45 in good health. The chain employs TRBV11-1 and TRBJ1-1; TRBD1 is a possible D gene (5 bases). The CDR3, as DNA: TGTGCCAGCAGCTTATACGCCAGGGACAACACTGAAGCTTTCTTT. This encodes CASSLYARDNTEAFF.